The 27 T cell receptor beta chains below were found in one sample sequenced in a study of blood T cell repertoires in COVID-19. This table comes from immunoSEQ multiplex PCR, and its TCRdb copy is limited to in-frame clones, with some not included. The sample includes a few hundred thousand clones, roughly 79% seen only once; the top ten take about 15%. The sequenced sample was PBMCs or T cells enriched from blood (not recorded which). The receptors here all came from a middle-aged man who had recovered from COVID-19.

The chain recombines TRBV7-2 with TRBJ2-2; 9 nucleotides align to TRBD1. CDR1 and CDR2 (germline): SGHTA, FQGNSA. The ends lost 6 bases at V and 6 bases at J; junction bases unmatched: 5. The CDR3 contains 14 residues. The CDR3, as DNA: TGTGCCAGCAGTTACAGGGGGCATGCCGGGGAGCTGTTTTTT. Protein: CASSYRGHAGELFF.

This clone occurred a few times. This sequence joins TRBV30 and TRBJ2-2, with 10 nucleotides matching TRBD1. Trimming cost V 1 base and J 2 bases; bases outside gene matches: 7. Germline V gene data show CDR1 as GTSNPN and CDR2 as SVGIG (reference sequence). This CDR3 is 17 amino acids long. The CDR3 spells CAWSGFRDRGNTGELFF. The CDR3, as DNA: TGTGCCTGGAGTGGTTTTCGGGACAGGGGTAACACCGGGGAGCTGTTTTTT.

The gene calls are TRBV28 and TRBJ1-5; D ambiguous. V was cut by 4 bases and J by 6 bases, with 7 bases left in between. CDR1 and CDR2 (germline): MDHEN, SYDVKM. This CDR3 has 12 residues. CDR3 sequence (DNA): TGTGCCAGCAGTTCTGAGGGTCAGCCCCAGCATTTT. It specifies CASSSEGQPQHF.

V and J are TRBV27 and TRBJ2-3; TRBD2 aligns across 8 bases. The germline CDR1 and CDR2 sequences are MNHEY and SMNVEV (reference sequence). There are 16 residues in the CDR3. Unmatched junction bases numbered 12, after V lost 3 bases and J lost 7 bases. Here the CDR3 reads CASSFVVRSGKYTQYF. Here the CDR3 DNA reads TGTGCCAGCAGTTTCGTAGTGCGTAGCGGGAAATATACGCAGTATTTT.

The chain has TRBV25-1 and TRBJ2-4; 8 bases align to TRBD1. J lost 6 bases, V lost 2 bases, and 0 bases had no gene match. Germline assignment: CDR1 MGHDK and CDR2 SYGVNS. The CDR3 covers 13 residues. CDR3 bases: TGTGCCAGCAGTGAAGGACAGGGAAACATTCAGTACTTC. Translating gives CASSEGQGNIQYF. Filled out from reference TRBV25-1 and TRBJ2-4, the complete variable domain reads EADIYQTPRYLVIGTGKKITLECSQTMGHDKMYWYQQDPGMELHLIHYSYGVNSTEKGDLSSESTVSRIRTEHFPLTLESARPSHTSQYLCASSEGQGNIQYFGAGTRLSVL.

The chain employs TRBV10-3 and TRBJ1-2; tentative D call: TRBD1 (6 bases). With 10 bases removed from V and 4 bases from J, the gap between germline ends came to 16 bases. The CDR3 extends over 13 amino acids. CDR1 ENHRY and CDR2 SYGVKD come from the germline V gene. The DNA for the CDR3 is TGTGCCACTGCCGAGGGGGGGCTCTATGGCTACACCTTC. Protein product: CATAEGGLYGYTF.

This chain links TRBV30 with TRBJ1-3, with 9 bases aligning to TRBD1. The CDR3 has 14 amino acids. The V gene end was trimmed by 7 bases and the J gene end by 4 bases; junction bases not matched to a gene: 8. In germline, CDR1 is GTSNPN, CDR2 SVGIG (reference sequence). Written as DNA, the CDR3 is TGTGCCTCCGGGACAGGGAATCTGGGAAACACCATATATTTT. Encoded protein: CASGTGNLGNTIYF. Full variable domain (outside the CDR3, taken from reference TRBV30 and TRBJ1-3): SQTIHQWPATLVQPVGSPLSLECTVEGTSNPNLYWYRQAAGRGLQLLFYSVGIGQISSEVPQNLSASRPQDRQFILSSKKLLLSDSGFYLCASGTGNLGNTIYFGEGSWLTVV.

The chain couples TRBV7-6 to TRBJ2-2, with no clear D. Trimming left V 1 base short and J 1 base short, with 7 bases between. CDR3 length: 15 residues. Germline V CDR1 and CDR2: SGHVS, FNYEAQ. CDR3 residues: CASSLVLRNTGELFF. DNA of the CDR3: TGTGCCAGCAGCTTAGTCCTGAGGAACACCGGGGAGCTGTTTTTT.

This rearrangement joins TRBV29-1 to TRBJ1-2; 7 nucleotides match TRBD1. The germline V gene encodes CDR1 SQVTM and CDR2 ANQGSEA. CDR3 size: 15 residues. V was pared by 5 bases and J by 3 bases, with 12 bases of the junction left unmatched. The CDR3 DNA reads TGCAGCGTTCGAGGGGGCTGGGGGGTAGACTATGGCTACACCTTC. Its protein product is CSVRGGWGVDYGYTF.

CDR3 amino acids: CASSFSQLAGAEQYF. Written as DNA, the CDR3 is TGCGCCAGCAGCTTTAGTCAACTAGCGGGAGCCGAGCAGTACTTC. J is TRBJ2-7 and V is TRBV5-1; 11 bases are shared with TRBD2. The germline gives CDR1 SGHRS, CDR2 YFSETQ. V lost 2 bases and J lost 6; bases outside the gene matches: 7. This CDR3 is 15 amino acids long.

The rearrangement joins TRBV6-5 to TRBJ1-1, with D possibly matching TRBD1 (5 bases). The CDR3 is made up of 11 amino acids. CDR1 and CDR2 from the germline V gene are MNHEY and SVGAGI. V lost 6 bases and J lost 11, with 13 bases in between. The CDR3 region is CASRGPGGAFF. The DNA of the CDR3 is TGTGCCAGCAGGGGACCGGGGGGGGCTTTCTTT.

The gene calls are TRBV7-2 and TRBJ1-5; tentative D call: TRBD1 (5 bases). The V end lost 5 bases, the J end lost 2 bases, and 10 bases lay between the germline ends. Germline CDR1 and CDR2: SGHTA and FQGNSA. CDR3 size: 14 residues. CDR3 sequence (DNA): TGTGCCAGCAGCACACAAGGGGGCAATCAGCCCCAGCATTTT. It specifies CASSTQGGNQPQHF.

The J gene is TRBJ1-5, the V gene TRBV4-3, with TRBD1 matching 7 bases. The CDR3 covers 15 residues. Trimming took 4 bases from V and 2 from J; bases not matched to a gene: 5. Germline V gene data show CDR1 as LGHNA and CDR2 as YSLEER. The CDR3 sequence: CASSPRQGRNQPQHF. The DNA of the CDR3 is TGCGCCAGCAGCCCTCGACAGGGCCGCAATCAGCCCCAGCATTTT.

The V and J genes are TRBV27 and TRBJ1-2; the match to TRBD1 covers 12 bases. Germline CDR1 MNHEY, CDR2 SMNVEV (reference sequence). The V segment lost 5 bases and the J segment 6 bases; nucleotides outside the gene matches: 7. The CDR3 is 15 amino acids. The CDR3 region is CASSAARDRGHGYTF. The CDR3, as DNA: TGTGCCAGCAGTGCCGCGCGGGACAGGGGGCATGGCTACACCTTC.

This chain links TRBV29-1 with TRBJ2-1; 9 bases map to TRBD2. The CDR3 spans 18 residues. Germline V gene sequence: CDR1 SQVTM, CDR2 ANQGSEA. J was trimmed by 0 bases and V by 7 bases; bases with no gene match: 16. CDR3 DNA sequence: TGCAGCGCCCCGAGAGGGAGGGGTAGCGGGGGCTCCTACAATGAGCAGTTCTTC. This encodes CSAPRGRGSGGSYNEQFF.

V gene TRBV7-9 combines with J gene TRBJ2-6; 9 nucleotides line up with TRBD1. The CDR3 loop spans 17 amino acids. V gave up 5 bases and J gave up 0 bases; unmatched junction bases: 5. From germline, CDR1 is SEHNR and CDR2 FQNEAQ (reference sequence). CDR3 in DNA: TGTGCCAGCAGCCCACACAGGGGGCCCTCTGGGGCCAACGTCCTGACTTTC. This codes for CASSPHRGPSGANVLTF.

The CDR3 DNA is TGTGCCAGCAGTCCGGGACTGAATAATCAGCCCCAGCATTTT. It specifies CASSPGLNNQPQHF. V usage is TRBV25-1 and J usage is TRBJ1-5; D may be TRBD1 (5 bases). The CDR3 has 14 amino acids. The germline V and J ends were trimmed by 5 bases and 4 bases, with 12 bases remaining between them. From germline, CDR1 is MGHDK and CDR2 SYGVNS.

CDR3 sequence: CASSLLTGNYGYTF. The DNA of the CDR3 is TGCGCCAGCAGCCTACTCACAGGGAACTATGGCTACACCTTC. The V and J genes are TRBV5-1 and TRBJ1-2, with D perhaps matching TRBD1 (6 bases). The V end lost 4 bases, the J end lost 2 bases, and 12 bases lay between the germline ends. Per the germline V gene, CDR1 is SGHRS and CDR2 is YFSETQ. This CDR3 is built from 14 residues.

The rearrangement links TRBV19 to TRBJ1-5; D call uncertain. The CDR3 runs to 15 residues. With 7 bases removed from V and 0 bases from J, the gap between germline ends came to 13 bases. Germline-derived CDR1 and CDR2 are LNHDA and SQIVND (reference sequence). CDR3 in amino acids: CASTLDGGSNQPQHF. The CDR3 nucleotides are TGTGCCAGTACTCTGGACGGAGGTAGCAATCAGCCCCAGCATTTT.

The chain uses TRBV9 and TRBJ2-1, with TRBD1 matching 7 bases. The junction had 3 bases not matched to a gene; V was cut back by 3 bases and J by 3 bases. The V gene's germline CDR1 is SGDLS and CDR2 YYNGEE. CDR3 size: 14 residues. In nucleotides, the CDR3 is TGTGCCAGCAGCGATAGACAGGGCTACAATGAGCAGTTCTTC. Amino acid sequence: CASSDRQGYNEQFF.

The V call is TRBV7-9, the J call TRBJ2-1; D call uncertain. The CDR3 runs to 11 residues. Trimming cost V 5 bases and J 10 bases, with 9 bases left between them. Germline values: CDR1 SEHNR, CDR2 FQNEAQ (reference sequence). The CDR3 coding sequence is TGTGCCAGCAGCGCCGCGGTCGAGCAGTTCTTC. It codes for CASSAAVEQFF.

This chain uses TRBV9 with TRBJ2-7; 7 bases agree with TRBD1. Losses at the gene ends were 3 bases for V and 6 bases for J; bases not matched to a gene: 9. CDR3 length equals 14 residues. Looked up from germline, CDR1 is SGDLS and CDR2 is YYNGEE. CDR3 region: CASSGRQGGREQYF. DNA of the CDR3: TGTGCCAGCAGCGGGAGACAGGGTGGGCGCGAGCAGTACTTC. The whole variable domain, remainder taken from reference TRBV9 and TRBJ2-7, is DSGVTQTPKHLITATGQRVTLRCSPRSGDLSVYWYQQSLDQGLQFLIQYYNGEERAKGNILERFSAQQFPDLHSELNLSSLELGDSALYFCASSGRQGGREQYFGPGTRLTVT.

This sequence joins TRBV20-1 and TRBJ2-1; 9 positions match TRBD2. Germline trimming cut 3 bases from V and 7 bases from J; bases unmatched to any gene: 4. The CDR3 runs 13 residues. The germline CDR1 and CDR2 sequences are DFQATT and SNEGSKA (reference sequence). CDR3 region: CSASSGGMNEQFF. As DNA, the CDR3 is TGCAGTGCTAGTAGCGGGGGCATGAATGAGCAGTTCTTC.

The gene calls are TRBV29-1 and TRBJ1-4; tentatively, D is TRBD1 (5 bases). Deletions cut 6 bases from V and 1 base from J, with 18 bases between. The CDR3 has 16 residues. CDR1 SQVTM and CDR2 ANQGSEA come from the germline V gene. CDR3 in DNA: TGCAGCGTGGGTGGAGGCGCGGGGGGAACTAATGAAAAACTGTTTTTT. Encoded protein: CSVGGGAGGTNEKLFF.

Only a few counts were recorded for this clone. The chain joins TRBV27 to TRBJ1-5; TRBD1 is a possible D gene (5 bases). The CDR3 sequence is 14 residues long. In germline, CDR1 is MNHEY, CDR2 SMNVEV (reference sequence). V was shortened by 3 bases and J by 6 bases, with 12 bases between the two germline ends. The CDR3 sequence: CASSFIGAGQPQHF. CDR3 coding DNA: TGTGCCAGCAGTTTCATAGGGGCCGGTCAGCCCCAGCATTTT.

The chain is built from TRBV15 and TRBJ2-1; 11 positions match TRBD2. Trimming took 5 bases from V and 4 from J; bases not matched to a gene: 7. The CDR3 covers 16 residues. Germline CDR1 and CDR2: LNHNV and YYDKDF (reference sequence). CDR3 DNA sequence: TGTGCCACCAGCCGCCCCGGGACTAGCGGATACAATGAGCAGTTCTTC. Protein sequence: CATSRPGTSGYNEQFF.

The V call is TRBV5-1, the J call TRBJ2-3; TRBD2 matches 11 bases. The V and J ends lost 5 bases and 6 bases, in that order; junction bases with no gene match: 8. The CDR3 is 15 amino acids. From germline, CDR1 is SGHRS and CDR2 YFSETQ. This chain's CDR3 is CASSSGTSGRDTQYF. The CDR3 DNA sequence: TGCGCCAGCAGTTCCGGGACTAGCGGAAGGGATACGCAGTATTTT.